Presented here are 21 T cell receptor beta chains from one specimen sequenced in a study of CDR3 diversity in severe acne. TCRdb analysed the PCR reads with MiXCR anew, one entry per CDR3 protein. This sample has around 100,000 distinct CDR3 sequences, with roughly half found just once. The material sequenced was blood. These receptors originate from a male donor with acne.

As to this clonotype: The junction departs from germline at one end; a sequencing error may be responsible. The chain carries TRBV11-1 and TRBJ2-3; TRBD2 is a possible D gene (6 bases). Per germline, CDR1 SGHAT and CDR2 FQDESV (reference sequence). This CDR3 region has 15 residues. CDR3 sequence reads: CASSFRQGGADTQCF. CDR3 DNA: TGTGCCAGCAGCTTTAGGCAGGGAGGCGCGGATACGCAGTGTTTT. Full variable domain (missing parts from reference TRBV11-1 and TRBJ2-3): EAEVAQSPRYKITEKSQAVAFWCDPISGHATLYWYRQILGQGPELLVQFQDESVVDDSQLPKDRFSAERLKGVDSTLKIQPAELGDSAMYLCASSFRQGGADTQCFGPGTRLTVL.

This chain uses TRBV29-1 with TRBJ1-1; D is ambiguous. This CDR3 contains 10 residues. The germline V gene has CDR1 SQVTM and CDR2 ANQGSEA. The V and J ends lost 4 bases and 11 bases respectively, with 11 bases between them. CDR3 sequence: CSVVEGSAFF. In DNA, the CDR3 is TGCAGCGTTGTCGAGGGTTCGGCTTTCTTT.

The chain carries TRBV25-1 and TRBJ2-7; D gene uncertain. Trimming took 5 bases from V and 5 from J, leaving 10 bases between them. This CDR3 region has 12 residues. Looked up from germline, CDR1 is MGHDK and CDR2 is SYGVNS. CDR3 DNA sequence: TGTGCCAGCAGTAGAATGGGTAACGAGCAGTACTTC. Protein: CASSRMGNEQYF.

The V call is TRBV2, the J call TRBJ2-5; 10 nucleotides align to TRBD2. CDR1 is SNHLY and CDR2 is FYNNEI in the germline V gene. The CDR3 sequence is 16 residues long. V was pared by 5 bases and J by 5 bases, with 11 bases of the junction left unmatched. This CDR3 reads CASSYSASGSLETQYF. The CDR3 bases are TGTGCCAGCAGTTACTCTGCTAGCGGGAGTTTGGAGACCCAGTACTTC.

The chain combines TRBV10-1 with TRBJ2-2; a possible D gene is TRBD2 (6 bases). The CDR3 covers 16 residues. Germline V lookup: CDR1 WNHNN, CDR2 SYGVQD (reference sequence). V was shortened by 2 bases and J by 3 bases, with 13 bases between the two germline ends. CDR3 protein: CASSEGRLSYTGELFF. The CDR3 bases are TGCGCCAGCAGTGAGGGGAGGTTGTCTTACACCGGGGAGCTGTTTTTT.

This clonotype came up once. This may be a read error: a much more frequent sequence differs by one nucleotide. The chain carries TRBV6-5 and TRBJ2-7; D call uncertain. The V and J ends lost 0 bases and 3 bases respectively, with 12 bases between them. In germline, CDR1 is MNHEY, CDR2 SVGAGI. CDR3 length: 15 amino acids. The CDR3 reads CASSYSSARDYEQYF. Here the CDR3 DNA reads TGTGCCAGCAGTTACTCGAGTGCGCGAGACTACGAGCAGTACTTC.

This clonotype was seen at least ten times. The chain employs TRBV19 and TRBJ1-6, with D maybe TRBD1 (5 bases). V gave up 6 bases and J gave up 7 bases, with 10 bases separating them. The germline gives CDR1 LNHDA, CDR2 SQIVND (reference sequence). The length of the CDR3 is 13 residues. The CDR3 bases are TGTGCCAGTAGGGGACCCATGAATTCACCCCTCCACTTT. It is translated as CASRGPMNSPLHF.

As for this clonotype: With a much larger clone just one base away, this may be a read error. This sequence joins TRBV6-1 and TRBJ2-7, with TRBD2 matching 9 bases. With V trimmed by 1 base and J by 6 bases, 7 bases remained unmatched. There are 15 residues in the CDR3. Per the germline V gene, CDR1 is MNHNS and CDR2 is SASEGT. The CDR3 DNA follows: TGTGCCAGCAGTGAAGTAGCGGGAGTAGGGGGCGAGCAGTACGTC. Protein sequence: CASSEVAGVGGEQYV.

The chain uses TRBV11-3 and TRBJ2-5, with 12 bases identical to TRBD2. V lost 2 bases and J lost 5; bases outside the gene matches: 21. The CDR3 runs to 21 residues. CDR1 is SGHNT and CDR2 is YENEEA in the germline V gene. The CDR3 DNA follows: TGTGCCAGCAGCTTAAGTTTTAGCGCGGGGGAGACTAGCGGGAGCGTCGAGACCCAGTACTTC. This translates into CASSLSFSAGETSGSVETQYF.

With regard to this clonotype: Because the CDR3 is missing its conserved closing phenylalanine or tryptophan, this is likely a read error. The V call is TRBV29-1, the J call TRBJ1-2; TRBD1 aligns across 10 bases. Per the germline V gene, CDR1 is SQVTM and CDR2 is ANQGSEA. V trimming: 7 bases; J trimming: 4 bases; junction bases outside the gene matches: 3. The CDR3 spans 12 residues. The CDR3 here is CSGGTGAYGYTL. The CDR3 DNA follows: TGCAGCGGGGGGACAGGGGCCTATGGCTACACCCTC.

The V and J genes are TRBV15 and TRBJ1-1; maybe TRBD1 (6 bases). The V end was cut by 8 bases, the J end by 5 bases, with 15 bases between. Germline V gene sequence: CDR1 LNHNV, CDR2 YYDKDF (reference sequence). There are 13 residues in the CDR3. The CDR3 spells CATGVEGGTEAFF. The DNA of the CDR3 is TGTGCCACCGGCGTGGAAGGGGGGACTGAAGCTTTCTTT.

This clonotype was counted at least ten times. The V gene is TRBV27, the J gene TRBJ2-3, with TRBD2 as a possible D gene (6 bases). From germline, CDR1 is MNHEY and CDR2 SMNVEV (reference sequence). V dropped 9 bases and J dropped 6 bases, with 10 bases sitting between them. The CDR3 length is 11 residues. For the CDR3, the DNA is TGTGCCAGTGTCCGGGGGGATACGCAGTATTTT. Amino acid sequence: CASVRGDTQYF.

By share, this clonotype counts as medium-sized (0.01 to 0.1%). The CDR3: CSVEGLYNEQFF. CDR3 bases: TGCAGCGTTGAGGGCCTTTACAATGAGCAGTTCTTC. This rearrangement joins TRBV29-1 to TRBJ2-1, with no clear D. The CDR3 has 12 residues. Trimming stripped 3 bases from V and 4 bases from J, with 7 bases between. CDR1 SQVTM and CDR2 ANQGSEA come from the germline V gene.

The V call is TRBV24-1, the J call TRBJ1-2; D is perhaps TRBD1 (5 bases). Trimming pared 11 bases from V and 3 bases from J, leaving 15 bases between. Germline lookup yields CDR1 KGHDR and CDR2 SFDVKD. The length of the CDR3 is 13 residues. For the CDR3, the DNA is TGTGCCAGCACCGGTGGAGGGGACTATGGCTACACCTTC. It encodes CASTGGGDYGYTF.

The rearrangement links TRBV9 to TRBJ1-2; D not certain. Looked up from germline, CDR1 is SGDLS and CDR2 is YYNGEE. This CDR3 has 14 amino acids. V dropped 2 bases and J dropped 2 bases, with 10 bases sitting between them. The CDR3 DNA is TGTGCCAGCAGCGTCGGGTCGAACAACTATGGCTACACCTTC. Its translation: CASSVGSNNYGYTF.

A note on this clonotype: One end of the junction fails to match germline, which may point to a read error. The V call is TRBV7-8, the J call TRBJ2-7; D gene uncertain. The CDR3 is made up of 14 amino acids. Germline V gene lookup returns CDR1 SGHVS and CDR2 FQNEAQ. The CDR3 spells CASSQDGFTYEQYF. The CDR3 DNA reads TGCGCCAGCAGCCAAGATGGGTTTACCTACGAGCAGTACTTC.

V is TRBV6-2 or TRBV6-3 and J is TRBJ2-3; 14 nucleotides match TRBD2. V trimming: 1 base; J trimming: 2 bases; junction bases outside the gene matches: 2. The CDR3 length is 17 residues. Germline CDR1 is MNHEY and CDR2 is SVGEGT. CDR3 DNA sequence: TGTGCCAGCAGTTACTTGGGACTAGCGGGAGACACAGATACGCAGTATTTT. It is translated as CASSYLGLAGDTDTQYF.

A few counts support this clonotype. Given a much more abundant clone one base away, this may be a read error. This sequence joins TRBV20-1 and TRBJ1-2; 7 bases align to TRBD1. CDR1 and CDR2 from the germline V gene are DFQATT and SNEGSKA (reference sequence). The CDR3 spans 13 residues. The CDR3 sequence: CCAPTGPYDGYTF. The CDR3 DNA reads as TGCTGTGCGCCGACAGGGCCCTACGATGGCTACACCTTC.

This clonotype has more than one count but fewer than ten. The chain is built from TRBV9 and TRBJ1-4; 9 bases are shared with TRBD1. Germline-derived CDR1 and CDR2 are SGDLS and YYNGEE. This CDR3 region has 14 residues. V gave up 4 bases and J gave up 5 bases; unmatched junction bases: 3. CDR3 sequence: CASSQTGGNEKLFF. The CDR3 DNA is TGTGCCAGCAGCCAGACAGGGGGAAATGAAAAACTGTTTTTT.

The CDR3 nucleotides are TGCAGTGCCCCCGGGACAGGGCCCTACGAGCAGTACTTC. Translating gives CSAPGTGPYEQYF. The rearrangement uses TRBV20-1 and TRBJ2-7; TRBD1 agrees at 9 bases. This CDR3 contains 13 residues. Germline V CDR1 and CDR2: DFQATT, SNEGSKA (reference sequence). V was pared by 6 bases and J by 2 bases, with 5 bases of the junction left unmatched.

The chain joins TRBV20-1 to TRBJ2-7, with a tentative D call TRBD1 (5 bases). The CDR3 sequence is 12 residues long. Per germline, CDR1 DFQATT and CDR2 SNEGSKA (reference sequence). V shed 7 bases and J shed 3 bases, with 13 bases lying between them. The CDR3 reads CSGPTESYEQYF. CDR3 in DNA: TGCAGTGGCCCGACAGAGAGCTACGAGCAGTACTTC.